This record concerns one T cell receptor (beta chain) sequence. The data were taken from a study of blood T cell repertoires in COVID-19. Study-wide background: From T cells, B-cell-depleted T cells, or PBMCs came the material, which was cDNA or gDNA.

Trimming removed 5 bases at V and 1 base at J, with 17 bases between. The germline V gene has CDR1 SGHNT and CDR2 YYREEE (reference sequence). The CDR3 extends over 16 amino acids. Repertoires were generated with immunoSEQ multiplex PCR, while TCRdb's copy carries only in-frame clones and drops some. Here the sample spans 140,000 to 150,000 clones, roughly 89% being singletons. The sequence was obtained from a human donor in a cohort sampled during active COVID-19. Sequencing was performed on peripheral blood. The chain recombines TRBV5-4 with TRBJ2-3; possible D gene TRBD2, 5 bases. Here the CDR3 reads CASSPSGGHGTDTQYF. Here the CDR3 DNA reads TGTGCCAGCAGTCCCAGCGGTGGGCACGGCACAGATACGCAGTATTTT. The entire variable domain, with the rest obtained from reference TRBV5-4 and TRBJ2-3, is as follows: ETGVTQSPTHLIKTRGQQVTLRCSSQSGHNTVSWYQQALGQGPQFIFQYYREEENGRGNFPPRFSGLQFPNYSSELNVNALELDDSALYLCASSPSGGHGTDTQYFGPGTRLTVL.